The present T cell receptor beta chain was sequenced within a study of CD8 T cells in ankylosing spondylitis listed by TCRdb under 2017. Background for the entire study: The study set out to find disease-linked TCR variants by profiling T cell receptor beta repertoires in ankylosing spondylitis patients and healthy donors. The full study cohort comprised about 23 ankylosing spondylitis patients and roughly 100 healthy donors. Peripheral blood was sampled, and synovial fluid was also collected from ankylosing spondylitis patients. Overall study results and their limits: A CD8+ phenotype was shown by the disease-linked clones, which were found at relatively low frequencies in peripheral blood. Some of the motif variants had been reported before in the synovial fluid and blood of reactive arthritis patients, a finding that suggests common disease-initiation mechanisms. The disease-linked clones were reported as significantly enriched in matched synovial fluid samples from ankylosing spondylitis patients. A TCR beta motif of several highly homologous amino acid variants appeared characteristic of blood from ankylosing spondylitis patients.

The germline V gene (reference sequence) supplies CDR1 SEHNR and CDR2 FQNEAQ. The CDR3 starts with the cysteine, ends with the phenylalanine, and has 14 residues. Left in the record is the CDR3 DNA by itself, 42 bases read in frame from the first base. Unmatched junction bases come to 12, with V trimmed by 2 bases and J by 15 bases. The table lists this clonotype with many counts. The antigen it binds to is not known. No base qualities exist here, and no much larger clone lies one base off it. Sequencer: Illumina HiSeq 2500. TCR beta libraries were prepared by quantitative 5'-RACE with molecular barcodes. As for the authors' bioinformatics: A new computational method based on a probabilistic model of VDJ rearrangement was used to identify disease-linked TCR variants. The public reads were reanalyzed by TCRdb: fastp trimming at Q25, MiXCR alignment, in-frame beta chains only. Each record represents a unique CDR3 protein, reported with the most common genes and DNA among its rows. These V and J calls rely on TCRdb rather than the paper's analysis. For this sample there are 210,000 or so distinct CDR3 sequences; approximately 7.6% appear just once. More than 4% of the sample belongs to the ten largest clones.

The material sequenced was blood, either unsorted or a sorted T cell fraction (not recorded which). The V and J genes are TRBV7-9 and TRBJ2-1; TRBD2 matches 8 bases in the middle. This TCR derives from a female donor with ankylosing spondylitis or in good health (not recorded which). The CDR3 in this case is CASSLQGLNLAGFF. The nucleotide sequence is TGTGCCAGCAGCTTACAAGGCCTAAACCTAGCGGGGTTCTTC.